Following are 10 T cell receptor beta chains from one sample sequenced in a study of a mutant IDH1 vaccine in newly diagnosed glioma. Indicated time point: week 11, during vaccination. Alongside topical imiquimod, each dose of vaccine comprised 300 ug of mutant IDH1 20-mer peptide. Repertoires were generated with immunoSEQ multiplex PCR, while TCRdb's copy carries only in-frame clones and drops some. The sample holds 110,000 or so clones, roughly 88% seen once. What these receptors recognize is not known. The specimen comprised PBMCs, sampled from a glioma patient whose treatment included an IDH1 peptide vaccine. These receptors came from a woman between 45 and 60 years old with glioma.

Only one count was recorded for this clone. The chain joins TRBV28 to TRBJ2-7; D may be TRBD2 (6 bases). The germline V and J ends were trimmed by 2 bases and 0 bases, with 14 bases remaining between them. This CDR3 has 16 residues. Germline CDR1 reads MDHEN; CDR2 reads SYDVKM. CDR3 coding DNA: TGTGCCAGCAGTTTAGGCGGCGGGGCAGCCTCCTACGAGCAGTACTTC. This gives the protein CASSLGGGAASYEQYF.

The V call is TRBV9, the J call TRBJ1-1; perhaps TRBD1 as D (5 bases). V lost 4 bases and J 0 bases, leaving 13 bases between the germline ends. This CDR3 contains 15 residues. Germline V gene sequence: CDR1 SGDLS, CDR2 YYNGEE. The CDR3 reads CASSPQGRMNTEAFF. Written as DNA, the CDR3 is TGTGCCAGCAGCCCCCAGGGACGGATGAACACTGAAGCTTTCTTT.

V gene TRBV19 combines with J gene TRBJ1-6, with D possibly TRBD1 on 5 matching bases. Germline V gene data show CDR1 as LNHDA and CDR2 as SQIVND (reference sequence). CDR3 size: 16 residues. Trimming removed 2 bases at V and 7 bases at J, with 15 bases between. This CDR3 is CASSITPGRTNSPLHF. For the CDR3, the DNA is TGTGCCAGTAGTATAACGCCAGGGAGGACGAATTCACCCCTCCACTTT. Variable domain in full (rest from reference TRBV19 and TRBJ1-6): DGGITQSPKYLFRKEGQNVTLSCEQNLNHDAMYWYRQDPGQGLRLIYYSQIVNDFQKGDIAEGYSVSREKKESFPLTVTSAQKNPTAFYLCASSITPGRTNSPLHFGNGTRLTVT.

This rearrangement joins TRBV19 to TRBJ2-1; TRBD2 matches at 9 bases. The CDR3 is made up of 14 amino acids. V shed 1 base, J shed 9 bases, and the junction held 4 bases outside the gene matches. Germline-derived CDR1 and CDR2 are LNHDA and SQIVND (reference sequence). This CDR3 is CASSIGREGGEQFF. The CDR3 coding sequence is TGTGCCAGTAGTATAGGGCGGGAGGGCGGTGAGCAGTTCTTC. The variable domain in full, completed from reference TRBV19 and TRBJ2-1, reads DGGITQSPKYLFRKEGQNVTLSCEQNLNHDAMYWYRQDPGQGLRLIYYSQIVNDFQKGDIAEGYSVSREKKESFPLTVTSAQKNPTAFYLCASSIGREGGEQFFGPGTRLTVL.

The chain joins TRBV7-2 to TRBJ2-5; TRBD2 matches 10 bases. The CDR3 has 15 residues. The ends lost 1 base at V and 4 bases at J; junction bases unmatched: 3. The germline V gene encodes CDR1 SGHTA and CDR2 FQGNSA. In DNA, the CDR3 is TGTGCCAGCAGCTTAGGAGCGGGAGGGGGAGAGACCCAGTACTTC. Translation gives CASSLGAGGGETQYF.

This clone was seen just once. The chain joins TRBV6-1 to TRBJ2-7; 7 bases agree with TRBD1. The CDR3 is made up of 15 amino acids. V was pared by 9 bases and J by 2 bases, with 13 bases of the junction left unmatched. The V gene's germline CDR1 is MNHNS and CDR2 SASEGT. The DNA for the CDR3 is TGTGCCAGTACCGAAGAAGGGACAGAGCCCTACGAGCAGTACTTC. Protein sequence: CASTEEGTEPYEQYF.

A word on this clone: Compared with germline, one end of the junction differs, possibly owing to a read error. The chain employs TRBV29-1 and TRBJ1-2; 7 nucleotides match TRBD1. Looked up from germline, CDR1 is SQVTM and CDR2 is ANQGSEA. This CDR3 has 15 residues. CDR3 sequence (DNA): TGCAGCGCTGAATACCCACAGGGGCCGCGCTATGGCTACACCTTC. It specifies CSAEYPQGPRYGYTF.

CDR3 region: CASSFPGGTEAFF. Here the CDR3 DNA reads TGTGCCAGCAGCTTCCCCGGAGGGACTGAAGCTTTCTTT. V and J are TRBV5-6 and TRBJ1-1; D gene ambiguous. The CDR3 runs to 13 residues. The germline V and J ends were trimmed by 2 bases and 5 bases, with 10 bases remaining between them. Germline V gene sequence: CDR1 SGHDT, CDR2 YYEEEE. The full variable domain, completed using reference TRBV5-6 and TRBJ1-1, is DAGVTQSPTHLIKTRGQQVTLRCSPKSGHDTVSWYQQALGQGPQFIFQYYEEEERQRGNFPDRFSGHQFPNYSSELNVNALLLGDSALYLCASSFPGGTEAFFGQGTRLTVV.

The V gene is TRBV7-3, the J gene TRBJ1-1; D may be TRBD1 (5 bases). The V gene's germline CDR1 is SGHTA and CDR2 FQGTGA. The CDR3 runs 12 residues. V dropped 4 bases and J dropped 11 bases, with 14 bases sitting between them. CDR3 amino acids: CASSSPGGMAFF. CDR3 bases: TGTGCCAGCAGCTCCCCCGGGGGTATGGCTTTCTTT.

This chain uses TRBV10-2 with TRBJ1-5; D not resolved. Between the trimmed V and J ends, which lost 0 bases and 6 bases, there was a span of 6 bases. The CDR3 runs to 13 residues. The V gene's germline CDR1 is WSHSY and CDR2 SAAADI. The CDR3 spells CASSESWSQPQHF. As DNA, the CDR3 is TGCGCCAGCAGTGAGTCGTGGAGTCAGCCCCAGCATTTT.